The next 7 T cell receptor beta chains were all read from a single sample in a study of Ad26.COV2.S vaccination and SARS-CoV-2 variants. Regarding treatment: 19 received Ad26.COV2.S at low or high dose, single or two shots; several received placebo; per-sample allocation not given. It was on day 63 after the first vaccine or placebo injection that samples were taken. Here immunoSEQ multiplex PCR was the method, and the copy in TCRdb shows in-frame clones only, minus some. The table includes 290,000 or so clones, 70% to 90% detected once. The sequencing here drew on peripheral blood, taken in a trial of Ad26.COV2.S vaccine versus placebo. The receptors come from a person aged 18-60 years who received the Ad26.COV2.S COVID-19 vaccine or a placebo.

The CDR3 DNA sequence: TGCGCCAGCAGCGTAAAGGGACAGGGGGAAACTTTCTTT. Amino acids: CASSVKGQGETFF. The J gene is TRBJ1-1, the V gene TRBV5-1; TRBD1 matches 11 bases. After removal of 4 bases from V and 12 bases from J, the junction contained 8 bases not matched to a gene. This CDR3 spans 13 amino acids. The germline V gene encodes CDR1 SGHRS and CDR2 YFSETQ.

The genes are TRBV7-8 and TRBJ2-3; D is unclear. Trimming removed 4 bases from V and 1 base from J, with 15 bases in between. Germline values: CDR1 SGHVS, CDR2 FQNEAQ. The CDR3 is 16 residues long. This chain's CDR3 is CASSYQPGYGTDTQYF. The CDR3 DNA reads TGTGCCAGCAGCTACCAGCCTGGTTACGGCACAGATACGCAGTATTTT.

The chain combines TRBV7-2 with TRBJ2-3; TRBD2 agrees at 11 bases. V dropped 4 bases and J dropped 0; count of bases not matched to a gene: 9. Germline-derived CDR1 and CDR2 are SGHTA and FQGNSA. This CDR3 is built from 18 residues. The CDR3, as DNA: TGTGCCAGCAGCTCCCGGACTAGCGGGTTGATTAGCACAGATACGCAGTATTTT. Its translation is CASSSRTSGLISTDTQYF.

This rearrangement joins TRBV5-4 to TRBJ2-6; maybe TRBD1 (5 bases). There are 14 residues in the CDR3. The germline CDR1 and CDR2 sequences are SGHNT and YYREEE (reference sequence). V lost 9 bases and J lost 0, with 10 bases in between. The CDR3 spells CATDSNSGANVLTF. In nucleotides, the CDR3 is TGTGCCACCGACAGTAACTCTGGGGCCAACGTCCTGACTTTC.

V is TRBV7-9 and J is TRBJ2-1; 12 positions agree with TRBD1. The CDR3 extends over 17 amino acids. From germline, CDR1 is SEHNR and CDR2 FQNEAQ (reference sequence). The V and J ends lost 3 bases and 9 bases, in that order; junction bases with no gene match: 12. As DNA, the CDR3 is TGTGCCAGCAGCTTGAATGTGGGACAGGGGGCGCAATCTGAGCAGTTCTTC. This encodes CASSLNVGQGAQSEQFF.

CDR3 loop: CASSTGGDYGYTF. The CDR3 DNA reads TGTGCCAGCAGTACCGGAGGGGACTATGGCTACACCTTC. V gene TRBV6-2 or TRBV6-3 combines with J gene TRBJ1-2; possible D gene TRBD1, 5 bases. In germline, CDR1 is MNHEY, CDR2 SVGEGT. This CDR3 contains 13 residues. Trimming left V 5 bases short and J 3 bases short, with 10 bases between.

The rearrangement joins TRBV7-9 to TRBJ1-6; D may be TRBD1 (5 bases). CDR1 is SEHNR and CDR2 is FQNEAQ in the germline V gene (reference sequence). The V end lost 7 bases, the J end lost 10 bases, and 20 bases lay between the germline ends. This CDR3 comprises 15 residues. The CDR3 region is CASTTGHLALSPLHF. The CDR3 DNA reads TGTGCCAGCACCACCGGACATCTCGCGCTCTCACCCCTCCACTTT.